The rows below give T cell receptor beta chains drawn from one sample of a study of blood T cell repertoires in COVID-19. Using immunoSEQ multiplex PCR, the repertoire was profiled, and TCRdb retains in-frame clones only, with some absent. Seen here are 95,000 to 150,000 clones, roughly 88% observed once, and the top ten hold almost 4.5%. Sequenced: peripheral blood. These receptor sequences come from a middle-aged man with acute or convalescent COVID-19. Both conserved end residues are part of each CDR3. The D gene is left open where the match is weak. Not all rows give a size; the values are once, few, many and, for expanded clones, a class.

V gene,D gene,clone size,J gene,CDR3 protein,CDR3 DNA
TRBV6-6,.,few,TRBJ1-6,CASSPPDRGSSYNSPLHF,TGTGCCAGCAGTCCGCCAGACAGAGGTAGCTCCTATAATTCACCCCTCCACTTT
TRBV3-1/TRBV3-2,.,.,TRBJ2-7,CASSQPSSYEQYF,TGTGCCAGCAGCCAACCTTCCTCCTACGAGCAGTACTTC
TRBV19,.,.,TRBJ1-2,CATGRAGQGRANYGYTF,TGTGCCACGGGGCGGGCCGGGCAGGGGCGAGCTAACTATGGCTACACCTTC
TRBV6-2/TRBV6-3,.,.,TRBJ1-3,CASSFNRVSGNTIYF,TGTGCCAGCAGTTTCAACAGGGTTTCCGGAAACACCATATATTTT
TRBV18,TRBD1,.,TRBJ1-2,CASSDRGLIGYTF,TGTGCCAGCTCAGACAGGGGTCTGATTGGCTACACCTTC
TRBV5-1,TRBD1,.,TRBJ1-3,CASSFDLQTGAGNTIYF,TGCGCCAGCAGCTTCGACTTACAGACAGGGGCTGGAAACACCATATATTTT
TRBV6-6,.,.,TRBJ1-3,CASSYGIGVGNTIYF,TGTGCCAGCAGTTACGGTATAGGGGTTGGAAACACCATATATTTT
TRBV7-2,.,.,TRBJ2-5,CASSSALQSETQYF,TGTGCCAGCAGCTCCGCCTTGCAGTCTGAGACCCAGTACTTC
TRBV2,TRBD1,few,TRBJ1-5,CASSAGSGGSNQPQHF,TGTGCCAGCAGTGCCGGTTCAGGGGGTAGCAATCAGCCCCAGCATTTT
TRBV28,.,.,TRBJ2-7,CASSFPIPGSEQYF,TGTGCCAGCAGTTTCCCTATCCCCGGTAGCGAGCAGTACTTC
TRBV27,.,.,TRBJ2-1,CASSSRELDNEQFF,TGTGCCAGCAGTTCTCGGGAGCTTGACAATGAGCAGTTCTTC
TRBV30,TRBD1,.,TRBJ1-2,CAWGQGAGYGYTF,TGTGCCTGGGGACAGGGGGCTGGCTATGGCTACACCTTC
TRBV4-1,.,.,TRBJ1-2,CASTRQVPSKNYGYTF,TGCGCCAGCACCCGACAGGTCCCCTCGAAGAACTATGGCTACACCTTC
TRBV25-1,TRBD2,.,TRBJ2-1,CASRSGRARDEQFF,TGTGCCAGCAGGAGCGGGAGGGCCAGGGATGAGCAGTTCTTC
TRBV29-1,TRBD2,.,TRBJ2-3,CSVGTAGGTDTQYF,TGCAGCGTAGGGACAGCGGGGGGTACAGATACGCAGTATTTT
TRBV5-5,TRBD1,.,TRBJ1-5,CASSLEGQGHQPQHF,TGTGCCAGCAGCTTGGAGGGACAGGGCCATCAGCCCCAGCATTTT
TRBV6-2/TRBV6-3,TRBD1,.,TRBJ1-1,CASSYAGWDRVRSTEAFF,TGTGCCAGCAGTTATGCTGGCTGGGACAGGGTAAGGAGCACTGAAGCTTTCTTT
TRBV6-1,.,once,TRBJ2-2,CASSEVWANGELFF,TGTGCCAGCAGTGAAGTATGGGCGAACGGGGAGCTGTTTTTT
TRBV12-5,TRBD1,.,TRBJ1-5,CASGSGQGRKGDQPQHF,TGTGCTAGTGGTTCTGGACAGGGAAGGAAGGGCGATCAGCCCCAGCATTTT
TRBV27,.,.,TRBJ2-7,CASSLIAGNKEQYF,TGTGCCAGCAGTTTAATCGCAGGGAATAAGGAGCAGTACTTC
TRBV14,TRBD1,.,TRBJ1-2,CASSPHRWTGPRDYGYTF,TGTGCCAGCAGCCCGCACAGATGGACAGGCCCAAGGGACTATGGCTACACCTTC
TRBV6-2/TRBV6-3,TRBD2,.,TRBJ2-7,CASSYSRPGLAGDRQGWEQYF,TGTGCCAGCAGTTACTCCCGACCGGGACTAGCGGGAGATCGGCAAGGGTGGGAGCAGTACTTC
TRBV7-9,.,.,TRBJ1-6,CASSGTGSPVEPLHF,TGTGCCAGCAGCGGTACAGGGTCTCCGGTAGAACCCCTCCACTTT
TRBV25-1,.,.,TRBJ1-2,CASSEYRGADGYTF,TGTGCCAGCAGTGAATACAGGGGAGCTGATGGCTACACCTTC
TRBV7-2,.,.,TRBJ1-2,CASSPTGVFGYTF,TGTGCCAGCAGCCCCACGGGGGTATTTGGCTACACCTTC
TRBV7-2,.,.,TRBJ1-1,CASSLDPQGNTEAFF,TGTGCCAGCAGCTTAGACCCTCAGGGAAACACTGAAGCTTTCTTT
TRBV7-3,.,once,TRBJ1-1,CASSLEAILMNTEAFF,TGTGCCAGCAGCTTGGAGGCGATCCTCATGAACACTGAAGCTTTCTTT
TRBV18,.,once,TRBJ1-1,CASSREGITEAFF,TGTGCCAGCTCACGGGAGGGGATCACTGAAGCTTTCTTT
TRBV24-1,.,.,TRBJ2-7,CATSAGRGYEQYF,TGTGCCACCAGTGCCGGGAGAGGCTACGAGCAGTACTTC
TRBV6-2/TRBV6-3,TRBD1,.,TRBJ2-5,CASSYSGRGRVQETQYF,TGTGCCAGCAGTTACTCGGGCAGGGGGCGCGTCCAAGAGACCCAGTACTTC
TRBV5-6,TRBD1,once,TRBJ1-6,CASSVDRGNSPLHF,TGTGCCAGCAGTGTGGACAGGGGTAATTCACCCCTCCACTTT
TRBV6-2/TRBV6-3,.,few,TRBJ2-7,CASSYRGTPYEQYF,TGTGCCAGCAGTTACCGCGGGACGCCCTACGAGCAGTACTTC
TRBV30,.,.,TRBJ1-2,CAWSVSLRVDYGYTF,TGTGCCTGGAGTGTAAGTCTCCGGGTTGACTATGGCTACACCTTC
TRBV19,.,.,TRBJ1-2,CASSISRYGYTF,TGTGCCAGTAGTATTTCACGGTATGGCTACACCTTC
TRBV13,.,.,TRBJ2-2,CASSPGWQEGTGELFF,TGTGCCAGCAGCCCGGGGTGGCAGGAGGGCACCGGGGAGCTGTTTTTT
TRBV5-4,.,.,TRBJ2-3,CASSSVLAGDTQYF,TGTGCCAGCAGTTCTGTGCTAGCAGGCGATACGCAGTATTTT
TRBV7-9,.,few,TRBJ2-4,CASSQTEIAKNIQYF,TGTGCCAGCAGCCAGACAGAGATAGCCAAAAACATTCAGTACTTC
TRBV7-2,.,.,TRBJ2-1,CASSLVGGYNEQFF,TGTGCCAGCAGCTTAGTTGGCGGTTACAATGAGCAGTTCTTC
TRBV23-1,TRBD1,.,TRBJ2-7,CASSHQTGRRSYEQYF,TGCGCCAGCAGTCACCAGACAGGGCGGAGGTCCTACGAGCAGTACTTC
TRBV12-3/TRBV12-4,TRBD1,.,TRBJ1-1,CASIGGADTEAFF,TGTGCCAGCATAGGGGGCGCGGACACTGAAGCTTTCTTT
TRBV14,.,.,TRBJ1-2,CASSQVGRVSYGYTF,TGTGCCAGCAGCCAAGTCGGCAGGGTGAGCTATGGCTACACCTTC
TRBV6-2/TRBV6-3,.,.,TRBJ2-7,CASSYGFYEQYF,TGTGCCAGCAGTTACGGCTTCTACGAGCAGTACTTC
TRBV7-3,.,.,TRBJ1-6,CASSPREGRVSPLHF,TGTGCCAGCAGTCCGAGGGAGGGGCGCGTTTCACCCCTCCACTTT
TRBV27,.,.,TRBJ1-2,CASSFKGGNYGYTF,TGTGCCAGCAGTTTCAAGGGAGGAAACTATGGCTACACCTTC
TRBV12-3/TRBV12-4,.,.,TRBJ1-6,CASSTLNSPLHF,TGTGCCAGCAGCACTCTAAATTCACCCCTCCACTTT
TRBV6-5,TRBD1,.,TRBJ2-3,CASSYLRTGPDTQYF,TGTGCCAGCAGTTACTTGAGGACAGGGCCAGATACGCAGTATTTT
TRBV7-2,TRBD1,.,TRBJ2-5,CASSLGQGMETQYF,TGTGCCAGCAGCTTGGGACAGGGGATGGAGACCCAGTACTTC
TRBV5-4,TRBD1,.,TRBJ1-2,CASSFGQGAYYGYTF,TGTGCCAGCAGCTTCGGACAGGGGGCCTACTATGGCTACACCTTC
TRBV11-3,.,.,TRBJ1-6,CASSLPRQAGHNSPLHF,TGTGCCAGCAGCCTCCCGAGACAGGCTGGTCATAATTCACCCCTCCACTTT